Sequencing of this TCR beta chain was carried out in a study of CD8+ T cells in alopecia areata. The CDR3 totals 14 residues. The germline V gene encodes CDR1 MNHNS and CDR2 SASEGT. Trimming cost V 6 bases and J 0 bases, with 6 bases left between them. In each case, RNA was isolated and then reverse transcribed into cDNA as the sequencing template. Only in-frame clones appear in the TCRdb table, and some are missing; sequencing was by immunoSEQ multiplex PCR. The sample lists 200,000 or so clones; 58% were seen once. As for treatment: oral pan-JAK inhibitor, 5-10 mg twice daily. The chain has TRBV6-1 and TRBJ2-6, with D possibly called TRBD1 or TRBD2 (5 bases each). The receptor's source is a human donor with alopecia areata. The specimen comprised CD4+ T cells sorted from blood, sampled at week 24, from a patient treated with tofacitinib. The CDR3 region has the DNA TGTGCCAGCAGGGGGGTCTCTGGGGCCAACGTCCTGACTTTC. Its protein product is CASRGVSGANVLTF.